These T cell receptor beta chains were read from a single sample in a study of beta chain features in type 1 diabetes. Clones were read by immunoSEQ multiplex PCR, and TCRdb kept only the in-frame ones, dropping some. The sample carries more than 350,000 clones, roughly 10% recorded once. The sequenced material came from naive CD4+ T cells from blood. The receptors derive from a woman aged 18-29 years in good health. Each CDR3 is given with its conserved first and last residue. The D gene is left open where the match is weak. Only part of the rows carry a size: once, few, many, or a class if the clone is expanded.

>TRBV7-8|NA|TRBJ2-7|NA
TGTGCCAGCAGCTTAGGCTGGACCTACGAGCAGTACTTC
CASSLGWTYEQYF
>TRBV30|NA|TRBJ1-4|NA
TGTGCCTGGAACAGTCCTAGACTCGGCGGGGAAAAACTGTTTTTT
CAWNSPRLGGEKLFF
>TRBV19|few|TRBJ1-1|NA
TGTGCCAGTAGTCCCTCCACGGTTTATAGAGCTTTCTTT
CASSPSTVYRAFF
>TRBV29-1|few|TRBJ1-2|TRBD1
TGCAGCGTTGTCGGGACAGATTCTTCGAACTATGGCTACACCTTC
CSVVGTDSSNYGYTF
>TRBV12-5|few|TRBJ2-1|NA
TGTGCTAGTGGTTTGGTCCTATCAATGTACAATGAGCAGTTCTTC
CASGLVLSMYNEQFF
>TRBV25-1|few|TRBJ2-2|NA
TGTGCCAGCAGTTGGGGACCCACCGGGGAGCTGTTTTTT
CASSWGPTGELFF
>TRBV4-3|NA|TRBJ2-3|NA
TGCGCCAGCAGCCAAGCCCCCCAGCCCGGGGGCACAGATACGCAGTATTTT
CASSQAPQPGGTDTQYF
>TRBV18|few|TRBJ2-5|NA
TGTGCCAGCTCACCACCGGGGGGCGAGACCCAGTACTTC
CASSPPGGETQYF
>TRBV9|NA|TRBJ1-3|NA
TGTGCCAGCACCCCGGGACACCGAAACACCATATATTTT
CASTPGHRNTIYF
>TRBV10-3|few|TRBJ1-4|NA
TGTGCCATCAGCCGGGGAACTAATGAAAAACTGTTTTTT
CAISRGTNEKLFF
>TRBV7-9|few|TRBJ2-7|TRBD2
TGTGCCAGCAGCTTAGGGACTAGCATCTACGAGCAGTACTTC
CASSLGTSIYEQYF
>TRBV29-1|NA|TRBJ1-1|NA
TGCAGCGTCCGGCGCAGGGAGAGCACTGAAGCTTTCTTT
CSVRRRESTEAFF
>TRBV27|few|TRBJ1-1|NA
TGTGCCAGCCGCCGGCTAGGTTTTCCTGAAGCTTTCTTT
CASRRLGFPEAFF
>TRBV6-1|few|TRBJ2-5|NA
TGTGCCAGCAGTGAATCTAGGGGGGCGACAGGGACCCAGTACTTC
CASSESRGATGTQYF
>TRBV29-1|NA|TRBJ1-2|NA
TGCAGCGTTCCCAGGGATACCAACTATGGCTACACCTTC
CSVPRDTNYGYTF
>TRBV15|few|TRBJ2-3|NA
TGTGCCACCAGCAGAGATTCCCGAGATACGCAGTATTTT
CATSRDSRDTQYF
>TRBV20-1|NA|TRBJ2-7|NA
TGCAGTGCTAGAGCGTACGAGCAGTACTTC
CSARAYEQYF
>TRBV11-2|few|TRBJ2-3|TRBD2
TGTGCCAGCAGCTCTACTAGCGGGAGCACAGATACGCAGTATTTT
CASSSTSGSTDTQYF
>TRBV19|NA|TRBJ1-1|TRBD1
TGTGCCAGTAGTACCCTGACAGGGTCCACTGAAGCTTTCTTT
CASSTLTGSTEAFF
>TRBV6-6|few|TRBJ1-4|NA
TGTGCCAGCAGCCGGGCACCAAATGAAAAACTGTTTTTT
CASSRAPNEKLFF
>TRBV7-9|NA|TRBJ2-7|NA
TGTGCCAGCAGCTTAGGAGTGTTGTGGGAGGTCTCCTCCTACGAGCAGTACTTC
CASSLGVLWEVSSYEQYF
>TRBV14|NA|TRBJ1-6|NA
TGTGCCAGCAGCCAACAGGGGCGAGTGAGTTCACCCCTCCACTTT
CASSQQGRVSSPLHF
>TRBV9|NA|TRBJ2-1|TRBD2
TGTGCCAGCAGTCCTCCTTTCCGAACTAGCGGCCGCAACAATGAGCAGTTCTTC
CASSPPFRTSGRNNEQFF
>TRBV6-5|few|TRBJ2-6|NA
TGTGCCAGCAGTTACTCGAGGACTGGGGCCAACGTCCTGACTTTC
CASSYSRTGANVLTF
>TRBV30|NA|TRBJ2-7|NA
TGTGCCTGGAGAAAACAGGGCACGAGAGACGAGCAGTACTTC
CAWRKQGTRDEQYF
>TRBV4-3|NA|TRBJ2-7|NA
TGCGCCAGCAGCCAAGGAGCGAGCGTGGGCTACGAGCAGTACTTC
CASSQGASVGYEQYF
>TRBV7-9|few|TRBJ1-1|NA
TGTGCCAGCAGCTTAGGCCCTAGTACCGAAGCTTTCTTT
CASSLGPSTEAFF
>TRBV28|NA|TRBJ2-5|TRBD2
TGTGCCAGCACTAGCGGGGTGGAGACCCAGTACTTC
CASTSGVETQYF
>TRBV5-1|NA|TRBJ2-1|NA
TGCGCCAGCAGCTTGGCCCGCACAGGTTCCTACAATGAGCAGTTCTTC
CASSLARTGSYNEQFF
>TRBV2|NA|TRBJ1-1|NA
TGTGCCAGCAGTGAAGCGCTGGGGGGGCAGGGTGAAGCTTTCTTT
CASSEALGGQGEAFF
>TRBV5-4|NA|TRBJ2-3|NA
TGTGCCAGCAGCTTGACTAGTGGGGACACAGATACGCAGTATTTT
CASSLTSGDTDTQYF
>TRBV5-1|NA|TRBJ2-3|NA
TGCGCCAGCAGCTTGGCCGACCCCCCGGATACGCAGTATTTT
CASSLADPPDTQYF
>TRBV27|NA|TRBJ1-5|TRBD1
TGTGCCAGCAGTCCTCGACAGGGCGGCCAGCCCCAGCATTTT
CASSPRQGGQPQHF
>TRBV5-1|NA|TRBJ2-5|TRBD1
TGCGCCAGCAGGCCGAGGGGGCTCCAAGAGACCCAGTACTTC
CASRPRGLQETQYF
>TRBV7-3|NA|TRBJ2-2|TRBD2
TGTGCCAGCAGCAGGACTAGCGGGAACACCGGGGAGCTGTTTTTT
CASSRTSGNTGELFF
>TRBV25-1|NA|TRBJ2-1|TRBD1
TGTGCCAGCAGTGCTCCCGGGACAGGGAACTACAATGAGCAGTTCTTC
CASSAPGTGNYNEQFF
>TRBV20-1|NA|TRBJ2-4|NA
TGCAGTTGCGACACCTCAAACATTCAGTACTTC
CSCDTSNIQYF
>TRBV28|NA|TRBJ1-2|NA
TGTGCCAGCAGAGCGGACGTCCTCCTCCTAGGCTACACCTTC
CASRADVLLLGYTF
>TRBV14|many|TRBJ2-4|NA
TGTGCCAGCAGCCCTAGAACGGGACTGGGAAACATTCAGTACTTC
CASSPRTGLGNIQYF
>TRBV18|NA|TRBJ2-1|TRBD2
TGTGCCAGCTCACCACGGAGGGAGGGCTACAATGAGCAGTTCTTC
CASSPRREGYNEQFF
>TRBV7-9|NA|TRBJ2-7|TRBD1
TGTGCCAGCAGCCGAGGACAGGTCTCCTACGAGCAGTACTTC
CASSRGQVSYEQYF
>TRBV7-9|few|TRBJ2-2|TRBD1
TGTGCCAGCAGGGATACCGGGACAGGGAACACCGGGGAGCTGTTTTTT
CASRDTGTGNTGELFF